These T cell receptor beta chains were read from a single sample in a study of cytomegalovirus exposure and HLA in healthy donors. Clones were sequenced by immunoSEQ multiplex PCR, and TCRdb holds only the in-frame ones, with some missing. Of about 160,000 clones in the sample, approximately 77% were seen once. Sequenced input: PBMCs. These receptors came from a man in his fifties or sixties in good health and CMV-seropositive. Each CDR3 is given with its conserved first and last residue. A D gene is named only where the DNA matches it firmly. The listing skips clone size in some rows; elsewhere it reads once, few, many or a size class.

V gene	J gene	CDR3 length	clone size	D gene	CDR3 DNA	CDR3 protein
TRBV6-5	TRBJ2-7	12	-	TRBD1	TGTGCCAGCACAGGGGGCTCATACGAGCAGTACTTC	CASTGGSYEQYF
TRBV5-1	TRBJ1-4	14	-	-	TGCGCCAGCAGCTCGGACATCCAGGGTGAAAAACTGTTTTTT	CASSSDIQGEKLFF
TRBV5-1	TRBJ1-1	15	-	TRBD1	TGCGCCAGCAGCTCTAACCCTCAGGGGGGCACTGAAGCTTTCTTT	CASSSNPQGGTEAFF
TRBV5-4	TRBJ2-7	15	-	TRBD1	TGTGCCAGCAGCTTGGGACAGGGCAATTCCTACGAGCAGTACTTC	CASSLGQGNSYEQYF
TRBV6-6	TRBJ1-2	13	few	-	TGTGCCAGCAGTCCAGGGGCGGAGTATGGCTACACCTTC	CASSPGAEYGYTF
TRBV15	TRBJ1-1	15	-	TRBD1	TGTGCCACCAGAGCAGGCAACAGGGGAAACACTGAAGCTTTCTTT	CATRAGNRGNTEAFF
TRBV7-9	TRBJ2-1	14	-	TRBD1	TGTGCCAGCACGGGGGACAGGGATCAAAATGAGCAGTTCTTC	CASTGDRDQNEQFF
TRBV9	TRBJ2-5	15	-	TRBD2	TGTGCCAGCAGTAAAGGGGCCGGGGGGCAAGAGACCCAGTACTTC	CASSKGAGGQETQYF
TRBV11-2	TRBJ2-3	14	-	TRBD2	TGTGCCAGCAAGGGAGGGGCCCACACAGATACGCAGTATTTT	CASKGGAHTDTQYF
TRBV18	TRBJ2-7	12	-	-	TGTGCCAGCTCACCAGAAGGGGTTGAGCAGTACTTC	CASSPEGVEQYF
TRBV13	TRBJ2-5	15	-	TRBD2	TGTGCCAGCAGCCTAGCGGGGGGGAGCCAAGAGACCCAGTACTTC	CASSLAGGSQETQYF
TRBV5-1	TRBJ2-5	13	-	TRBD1	TGCGCCAGCAGCGTTACAGGGGAAGAGACCCAGTACTTC	CASSVTGEETQYF
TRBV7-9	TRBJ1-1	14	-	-	TGTGCCAGCAGTTCTCGGGGAGGGATCACTGAAGCTTTCTTT	CASSSRGGITEAFF
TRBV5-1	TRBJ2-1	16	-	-	TGCGCCAGCAGAACCGGGACTTTTCAACCCTACAATGAGCAGTTCTTC	CASRTGTFQPYNEQFF
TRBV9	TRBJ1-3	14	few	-	TGTGCCAGCAGCGTTGGGGGGACTGGAAACACCATATATTTT	CASSVGGTGNTIYF
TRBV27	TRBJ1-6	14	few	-	TGTGCCAGCAACATACAGGGTCCCAATTCACCCCTCCACTTT	CASNIQGPNSPLHF
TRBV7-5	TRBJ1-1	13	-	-	TGTGCCAGAAGCTTGGCCCCAGGGCCTGAAGCTTTCTTT	CARSLAPGPEAFF
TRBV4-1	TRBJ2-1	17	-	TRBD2	TGCGCCAGCAGCCAAGAGGTCGGAGCGGGGGGGCCCGGTGAGCAGTTCTTC	CASSQEVGAGGPGEQFF
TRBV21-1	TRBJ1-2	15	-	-	TGTGCCAGCAGCAGTAAACCTTGGGCCCTGGATGGCTACACCTTC	CASSSKPWALDGYTF
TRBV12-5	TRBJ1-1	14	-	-	TGTGCTAGTGGTTTGGAGGGGATGGTCACTGAAGCTTTCTTT	CASGLEGMVTEAFF
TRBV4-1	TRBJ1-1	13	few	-	TGCGCCAGCAGCCAAGTAAAGAGTACCGAAGCTTTCTTT	CASSQVKSTEAFF
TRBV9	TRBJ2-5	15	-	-	TGTGCCAGCAGCGTTACTGAATTTAGGGGGGAGACCCAGTACTTC	CASSVTEFRGETQYF
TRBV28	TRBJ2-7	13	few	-	TGTGCCAGCAGTTTATTCCGCGGGTTCGAGCAGTACTTC	CASSLFRGFEQYF
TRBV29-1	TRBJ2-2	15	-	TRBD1	TGCAGCGCCCGCGCCGGGACAGCTAACACCGGGGAGCTGTTTTTT	CSARAGTANTGELFF
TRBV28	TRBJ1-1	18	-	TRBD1	TGTGCCAGCAGTTTATCCACTCAATCACTCAGGGGGAGATATGAAGCTTTCTTT	CASSLSTQSLRGRYEAFF
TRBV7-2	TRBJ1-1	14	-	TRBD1	TGTGCCAGCAGCCCACGGACAGGGGGCACTGAAGCTTTCTTT	CASSPRTGGTEAFF
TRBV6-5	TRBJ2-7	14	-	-	TGTGCCAGCAGTGGGTCGGGAATAATCTACGAGCAGTACTTC	CASSGSGIIYEQYF
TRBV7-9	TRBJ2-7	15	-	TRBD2	TGTGCCAGCAGCTTCGCGGGGACTAGCTCCTACGAGCAGTACTTC	CASSFAGTSSYEQYF
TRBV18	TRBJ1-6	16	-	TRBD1	TGTGCCAGCTCACCACTTTCAGGGGGCTTTAGCTCACCCCTCCACTTT	CASSPLSGGFSSPLHF
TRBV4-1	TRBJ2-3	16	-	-	TGCGCCAGCAGCCATACTGCGGGGACTAGCACAGATACGCAGTATTTT	CASSHTAGTSTDTQYF
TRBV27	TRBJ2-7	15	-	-	TGTGCCAGCAGTCCACCATCGGGTCTCTCCTACGAGCAGTACTTC	CASSPPSGLSYEQYF
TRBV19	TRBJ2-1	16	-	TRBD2	TGTGCCAGTAGCAGACTAGCGGGACCCACTTACAATGAGCAGTTCTTC	CASSRLAGPTYNEQFF
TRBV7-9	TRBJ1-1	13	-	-	TGTGCCAGCACCCCCCCGGGGGGGACGAGAGCTTTCTTT	CASTPPGGTRAFF
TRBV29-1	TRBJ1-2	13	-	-	TGCAGCGTAGAAACAGGGAGCGGCTATGGCTACACCTTC	CSVETGSGYGYTF
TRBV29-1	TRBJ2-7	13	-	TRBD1	TGCAGCGCCTCTCCCGGGACAGGGTACGAGCAGTACTTC	CSASPGTGYEQYF
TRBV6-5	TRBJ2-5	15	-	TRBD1	TGTGCCAGCAGTATCCAATCCGGGACAGGAGAGACCCAGTACTTC	CASSIQSGTGETQYF
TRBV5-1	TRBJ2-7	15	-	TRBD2	TGCGCCAGCAGCTTCCCGTCCGGGGGGACCTACGAGCAGTACTTC	CASSFPSGGTYEQYF
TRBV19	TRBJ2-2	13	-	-	TGTGCCAGTAGTATAGCCATCACCGGGGAGCTGTTTTTT	CASSIAITGELFF
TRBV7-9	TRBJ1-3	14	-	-	TGTGCCAGCAGCTTGGTCAGTCCTGGAAACACCATATATTTT	CASSLVSPGNTIYF
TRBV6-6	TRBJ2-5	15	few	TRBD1	TGTGCCAGCAGTCACCTGGACAGGGATGTCGGGACCCAGTACTTC	CASSHLDRDVGTQYF
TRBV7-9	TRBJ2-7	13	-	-	TGTGCCAGCAGCTTAACGGGGGGCGAAATGGAGTACTTC	CASSLTGGEMEYF
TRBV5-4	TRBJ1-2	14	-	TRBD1	TGTGCCAGCAGCTTGCAGGGACAGACGGGTGGCTACACCTTC	CASSLQGQTGGYTF
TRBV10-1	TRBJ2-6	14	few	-	TGCGCCAGCAGTGACTCAGGGCGGGCCAACGTCCTGACTTTC	CASSDSGRANVLTF
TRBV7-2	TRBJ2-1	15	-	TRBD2	TGTGCCAGCAGCTTAAGGACTAGCGGGTACAATGAGCAGTTCTTC	CASSLRTSGYNEQFF
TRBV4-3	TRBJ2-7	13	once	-	TGCGCCAGCAGCCAAGACTTGGGGCTAGAGCAGTACTTC	CASSQDLGLEQYF